Sequencing of this TCR beta chain was carried out in a study of T cell responses to AZD1222 COVID-19 vaccine. Study observations and caveats: Spike-specific TCR breadth and depth rose after two AZD1222 doses. Clonal diversity was possibly underestimated, and white British individuals and females predominated among donors.

The protocol was immunoSEQ multiplex PCR, while the TCRdb copy is restricted to in-frame clones and leaves out a portion. Of under 140,000 clones detected, roughly nine tenths appear once; the ten largest clones hold roughly 3.2%. This clone was seen only a few times. What it recognizes is unknown. The CDR3 runs to 17 residues. The V and J ends lost 4 bases and 1 base respectively, with 16 bases between them. Germline lookup yields CDR1 SNHLY and CDR2 FYNNEI. The V and J genes are TRBV2 and TRBJ2-2; possible D gene TRBD1, 6 bases. The sequence derives from an adult in good health. Sequencing was performed on peripheral blood, taken on day 0 of AZD1222 vaccination. The CDR3 is CASSGGVDRWNTGELFF. CDR3 coding DNA: TGTGCCAGCAGTGGAGGGGTGGACAGATGGAACACCGGGGAGCTGTTTTTT.